One and the same sample provided the 5 T cell receptor beta chains below, sequenced in a study of cytomegalovirus exposure and HLA in healthy donors. In the PCR, 60 Vbeta and 13 Jbeta primers were used. Using immunoSEQ multiplex PCR, the repertoire was profiled, and TCRdb retains in-frame clones only, with some absent. The profile shows about 70,000 clones, just over 65% of them singletons. Source material: PBMCs. These receptors were collected from a woman aged 25 to 39 in good health and CMV-seronegative.

The chain recombines TRBV6-5 with TRBJ2-7; TRBD1 matches 8 bases. Germline assignment: CDR1 MNHEY and CDR2 SVGAGI. V was pared by 7 bases and J by 2 bases, with 7 bases of the junction left unmatched. The CDR3 length is 14 residues. This chain's CDR3 is CASNRRDRPYEQYF. In DNA, the CDR3 is TGTGCCAGCAACCGGCGGGACAGGCCCTACGAGCAGTACTTC.

This clone was seen a few times. The chain recombines TRBV4-1 with TRBJ2-7, with 9 bases that match TRBD1. Germline CDR1 is MGHRA and CDR2 is YSYEKL. V trimming: 0 bases; J trimming: 5 bases; junction bases outside the gene matches: 8. The CDR3 is 16 amino acids. CDR3 coding DNA: TGCGCCAGCAGCCAAGATCCCAACAGGGGGCGAAACGAGCAGTACTTC. Its translation: CASSQDPNRGRNEQYF.

The chain is built from TRBV2 and TRBJ1-2; TRBD1 might be the D (6 bases). The CDR3 is 10 residues long. V was trimmed by 6 bases and J by 7 bases, leaving 6 bases between them. CDR1 is SNHLY, CDR2 FYNNEI, per germline. The CDR3 reads CASRDSGYTF. The CDR3 DNA is TGTGCCAGCAGGGACAGTGGCTACACCTTC.

CDR3 nucleotide sequence: TGCGCCAGCAGCTTGTCGGAGGACCGCCCCTATGGCTACACCTTC. Protein sequence: CASSLSEDRPYGYTF. The chain employs TRBV5-1 and TRBJ1-2; D remains ambiguous. The germline CDR1 and CDR2 sequences are SGHRS and YFSETQ. The CDR3 loop spans 15 amino acids. V shed 1 base and J shed 4 bases, with 14 bases lying between them.

This clone was recorded a few times. This chain uses TRBV4-2 with TRBJ2-7, with TRBD1 matching 9 bases. This CDR3 comprises 16 residues. In germline, CDR1 is LGHNA, CDR2 YNFKEQ. Trimming took 0 bases from V and 5 from J; bases not matched to a gene: 8. The CDR3 loop reads CASSQDSGTGNNEQYF. For the CDR3, the DNA is TGTGCCAGCAGCCAAGACTCCGGGACAGGGAACAACGAGCAGTACTTC.